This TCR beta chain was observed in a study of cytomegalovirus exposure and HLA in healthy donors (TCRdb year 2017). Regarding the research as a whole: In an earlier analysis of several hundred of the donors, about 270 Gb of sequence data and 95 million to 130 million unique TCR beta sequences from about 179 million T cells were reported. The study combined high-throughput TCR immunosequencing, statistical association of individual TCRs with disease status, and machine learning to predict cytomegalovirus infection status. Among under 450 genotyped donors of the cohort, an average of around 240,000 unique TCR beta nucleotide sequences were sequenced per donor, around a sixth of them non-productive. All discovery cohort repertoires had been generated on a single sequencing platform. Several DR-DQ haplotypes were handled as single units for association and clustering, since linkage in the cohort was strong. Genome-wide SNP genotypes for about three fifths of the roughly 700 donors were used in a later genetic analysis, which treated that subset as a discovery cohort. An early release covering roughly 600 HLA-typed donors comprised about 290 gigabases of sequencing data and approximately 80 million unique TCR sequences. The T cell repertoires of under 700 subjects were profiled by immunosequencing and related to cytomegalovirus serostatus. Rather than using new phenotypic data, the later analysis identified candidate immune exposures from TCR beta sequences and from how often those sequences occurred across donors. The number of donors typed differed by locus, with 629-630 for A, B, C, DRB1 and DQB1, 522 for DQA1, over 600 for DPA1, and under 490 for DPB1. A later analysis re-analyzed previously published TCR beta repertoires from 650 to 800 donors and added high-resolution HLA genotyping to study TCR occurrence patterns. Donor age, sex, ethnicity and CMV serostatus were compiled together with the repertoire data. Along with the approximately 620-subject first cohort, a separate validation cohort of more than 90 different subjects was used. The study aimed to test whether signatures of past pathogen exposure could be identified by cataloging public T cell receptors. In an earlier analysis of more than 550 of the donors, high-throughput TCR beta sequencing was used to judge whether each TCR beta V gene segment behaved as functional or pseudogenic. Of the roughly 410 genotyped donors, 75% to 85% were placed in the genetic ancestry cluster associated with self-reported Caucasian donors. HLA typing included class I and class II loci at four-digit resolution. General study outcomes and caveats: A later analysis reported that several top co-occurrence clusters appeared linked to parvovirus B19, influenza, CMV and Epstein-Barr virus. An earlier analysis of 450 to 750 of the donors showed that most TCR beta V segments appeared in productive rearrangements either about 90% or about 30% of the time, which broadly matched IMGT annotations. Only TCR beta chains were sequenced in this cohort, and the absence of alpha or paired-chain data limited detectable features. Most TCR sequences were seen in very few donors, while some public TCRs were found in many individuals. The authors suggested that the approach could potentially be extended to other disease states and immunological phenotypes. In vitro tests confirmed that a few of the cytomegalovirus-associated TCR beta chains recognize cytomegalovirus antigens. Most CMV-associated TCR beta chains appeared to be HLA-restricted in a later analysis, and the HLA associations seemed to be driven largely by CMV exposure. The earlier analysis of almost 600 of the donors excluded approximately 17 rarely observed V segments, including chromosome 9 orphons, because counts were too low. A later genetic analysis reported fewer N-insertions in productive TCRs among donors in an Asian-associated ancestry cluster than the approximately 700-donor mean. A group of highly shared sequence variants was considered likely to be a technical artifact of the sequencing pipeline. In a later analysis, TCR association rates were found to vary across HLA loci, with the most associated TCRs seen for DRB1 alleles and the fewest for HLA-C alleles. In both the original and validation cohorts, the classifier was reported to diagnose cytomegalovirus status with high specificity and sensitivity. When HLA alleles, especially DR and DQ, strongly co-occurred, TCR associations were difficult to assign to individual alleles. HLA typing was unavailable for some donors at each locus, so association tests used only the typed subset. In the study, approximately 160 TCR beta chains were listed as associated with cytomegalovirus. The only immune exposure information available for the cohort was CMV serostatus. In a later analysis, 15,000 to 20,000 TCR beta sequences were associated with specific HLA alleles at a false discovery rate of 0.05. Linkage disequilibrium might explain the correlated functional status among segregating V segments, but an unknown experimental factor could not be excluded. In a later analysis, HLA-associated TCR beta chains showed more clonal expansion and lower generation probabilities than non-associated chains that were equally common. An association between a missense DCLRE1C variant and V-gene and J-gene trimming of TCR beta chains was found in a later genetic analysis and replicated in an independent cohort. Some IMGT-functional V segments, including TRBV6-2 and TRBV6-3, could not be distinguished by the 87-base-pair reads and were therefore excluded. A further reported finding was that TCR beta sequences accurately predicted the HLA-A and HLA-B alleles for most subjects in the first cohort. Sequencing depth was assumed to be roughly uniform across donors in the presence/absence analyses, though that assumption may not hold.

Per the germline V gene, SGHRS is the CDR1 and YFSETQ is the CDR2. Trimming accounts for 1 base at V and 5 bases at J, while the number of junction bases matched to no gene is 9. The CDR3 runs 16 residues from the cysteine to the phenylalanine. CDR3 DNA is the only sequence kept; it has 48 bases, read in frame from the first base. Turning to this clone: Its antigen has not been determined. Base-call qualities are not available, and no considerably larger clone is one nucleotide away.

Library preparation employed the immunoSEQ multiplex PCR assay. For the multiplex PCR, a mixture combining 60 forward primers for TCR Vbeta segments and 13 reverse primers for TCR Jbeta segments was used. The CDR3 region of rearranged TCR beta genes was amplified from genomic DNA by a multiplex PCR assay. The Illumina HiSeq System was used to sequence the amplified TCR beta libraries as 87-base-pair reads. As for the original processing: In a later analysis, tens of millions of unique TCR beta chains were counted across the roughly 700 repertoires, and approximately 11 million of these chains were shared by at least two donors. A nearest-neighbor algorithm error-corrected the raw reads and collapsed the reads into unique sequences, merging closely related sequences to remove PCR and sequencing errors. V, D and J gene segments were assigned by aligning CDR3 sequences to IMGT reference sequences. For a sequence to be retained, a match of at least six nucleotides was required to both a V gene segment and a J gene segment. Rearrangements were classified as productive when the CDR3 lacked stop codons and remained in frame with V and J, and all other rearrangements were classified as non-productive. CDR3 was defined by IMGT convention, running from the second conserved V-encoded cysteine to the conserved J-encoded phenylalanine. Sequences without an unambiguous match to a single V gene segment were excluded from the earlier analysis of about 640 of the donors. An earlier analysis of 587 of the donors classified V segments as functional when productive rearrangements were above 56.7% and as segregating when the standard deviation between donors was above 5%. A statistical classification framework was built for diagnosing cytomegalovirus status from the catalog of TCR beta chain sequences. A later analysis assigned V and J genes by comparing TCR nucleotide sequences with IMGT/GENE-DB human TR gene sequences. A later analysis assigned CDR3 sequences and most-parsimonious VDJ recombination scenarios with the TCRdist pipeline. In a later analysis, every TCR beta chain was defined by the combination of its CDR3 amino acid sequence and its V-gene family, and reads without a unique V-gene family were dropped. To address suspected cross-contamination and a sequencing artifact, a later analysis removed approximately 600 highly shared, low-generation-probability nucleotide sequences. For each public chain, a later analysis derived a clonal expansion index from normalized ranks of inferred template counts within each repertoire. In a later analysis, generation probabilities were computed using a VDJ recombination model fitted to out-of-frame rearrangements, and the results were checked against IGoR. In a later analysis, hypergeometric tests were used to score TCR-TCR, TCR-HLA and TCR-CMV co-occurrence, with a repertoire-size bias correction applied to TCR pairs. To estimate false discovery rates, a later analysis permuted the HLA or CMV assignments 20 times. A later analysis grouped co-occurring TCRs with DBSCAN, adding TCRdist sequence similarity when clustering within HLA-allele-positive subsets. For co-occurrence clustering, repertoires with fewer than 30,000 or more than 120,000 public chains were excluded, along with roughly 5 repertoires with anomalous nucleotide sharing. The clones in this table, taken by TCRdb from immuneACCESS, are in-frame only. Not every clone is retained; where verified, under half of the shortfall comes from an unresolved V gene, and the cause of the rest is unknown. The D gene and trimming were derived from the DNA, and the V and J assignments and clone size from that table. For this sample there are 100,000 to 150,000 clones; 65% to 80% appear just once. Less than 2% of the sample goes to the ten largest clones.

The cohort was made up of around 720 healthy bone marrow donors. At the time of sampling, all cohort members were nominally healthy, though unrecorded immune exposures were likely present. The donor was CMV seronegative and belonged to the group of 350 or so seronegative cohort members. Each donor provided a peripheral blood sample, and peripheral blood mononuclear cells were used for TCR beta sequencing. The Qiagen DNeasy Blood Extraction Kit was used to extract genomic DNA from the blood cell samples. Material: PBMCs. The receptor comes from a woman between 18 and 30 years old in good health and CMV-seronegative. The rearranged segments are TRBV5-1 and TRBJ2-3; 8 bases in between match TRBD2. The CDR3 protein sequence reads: CASSLPTGAGGDTQYF. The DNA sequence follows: TGCGCCAGCAGCTTGCCTACGGGGGCGGGAGGAGATACGCAGTATTTT.